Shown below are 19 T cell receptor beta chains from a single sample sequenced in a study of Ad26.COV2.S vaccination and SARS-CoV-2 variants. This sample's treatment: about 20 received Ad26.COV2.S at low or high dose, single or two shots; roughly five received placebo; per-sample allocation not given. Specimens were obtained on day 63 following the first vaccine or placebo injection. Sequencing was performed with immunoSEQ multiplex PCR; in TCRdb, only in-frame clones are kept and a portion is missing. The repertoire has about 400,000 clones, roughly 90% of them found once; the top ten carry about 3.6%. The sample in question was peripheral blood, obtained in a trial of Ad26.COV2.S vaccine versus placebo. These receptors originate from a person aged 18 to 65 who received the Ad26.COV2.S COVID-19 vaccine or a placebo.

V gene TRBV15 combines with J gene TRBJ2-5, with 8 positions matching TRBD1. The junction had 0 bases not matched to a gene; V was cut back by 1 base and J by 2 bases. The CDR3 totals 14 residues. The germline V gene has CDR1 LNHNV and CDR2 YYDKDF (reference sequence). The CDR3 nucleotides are TGTGCCACCAGCAGAGGGACAGGGCAAGAGACCCAGTACTTC. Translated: CATSRGTGQETQYF. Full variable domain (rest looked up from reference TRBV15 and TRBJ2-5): DAMVIQNPRYQVTQFGKPVTLSCSQTLNHNVMYWYQQKSSQAPKLLFHYYDKDFNNEADTPDNFQSRRPNTSFCFLDIRSPGLGDTAMYLCATSRGTGQETQYFGPGTRLLVL.

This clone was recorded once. Written as DNA, the CDR3 is TGTGCCAGCAGTAACAGGGGGTTTCAGCCCCAGCATTTT. It yields the protein CASSNRGFQPQHF. The V call is TRBV6-2 or TRBV6-3, the J call TRBJ1-5; TRBD1 agrees at 8 bases. V gave up 5 bases and J gave up 6 bases; unmatched junction bases: 3. The CDR3 is made up of 13 amino acids. The V gene's germline CDR1 is MNHEY and CDR2 SVGEGT.

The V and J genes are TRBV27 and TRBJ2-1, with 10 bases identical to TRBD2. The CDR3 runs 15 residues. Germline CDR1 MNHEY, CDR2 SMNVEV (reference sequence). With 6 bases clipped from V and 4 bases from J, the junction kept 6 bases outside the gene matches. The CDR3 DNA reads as TGTGCCAGCAGCGCTAGCGGGGGCCCTTACAATGAGCAGTTCTTC. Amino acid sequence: CASSASGGPYNEQFF.

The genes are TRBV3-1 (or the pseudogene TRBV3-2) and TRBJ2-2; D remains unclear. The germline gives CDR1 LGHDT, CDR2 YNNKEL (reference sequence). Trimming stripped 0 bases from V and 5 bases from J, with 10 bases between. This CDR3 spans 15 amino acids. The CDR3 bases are TGTGCCAGCAGCCAAGAGGGCCGCAGGACCGGGGAGCTGTTTTTT. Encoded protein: CASSQEGRRTGELFF.

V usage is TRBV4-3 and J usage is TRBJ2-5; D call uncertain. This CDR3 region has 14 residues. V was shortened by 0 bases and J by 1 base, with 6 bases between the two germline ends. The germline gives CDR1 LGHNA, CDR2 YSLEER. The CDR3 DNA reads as TGCGCCAGCAGCCAAGAAGATTCCCAAGAGACCCAGTACTTC. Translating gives CASSQEDSQETQYF.

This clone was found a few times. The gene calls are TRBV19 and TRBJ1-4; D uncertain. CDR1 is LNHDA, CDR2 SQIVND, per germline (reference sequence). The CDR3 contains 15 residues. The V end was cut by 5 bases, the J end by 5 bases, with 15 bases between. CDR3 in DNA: TGTGCCAGTAGTGACACAGCCCGGGCCAATGAAAAACTGTTTTTT. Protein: CASSDTARANEKLFF.

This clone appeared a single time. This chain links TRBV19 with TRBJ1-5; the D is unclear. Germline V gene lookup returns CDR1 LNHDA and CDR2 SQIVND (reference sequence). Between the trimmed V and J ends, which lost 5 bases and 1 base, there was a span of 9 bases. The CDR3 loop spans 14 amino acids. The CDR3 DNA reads TGTGCCAGTAGTTGGAGGCTCAGCAATCAGCCCCAGCATTTT. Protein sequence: CASSWRLSNQPQHF.

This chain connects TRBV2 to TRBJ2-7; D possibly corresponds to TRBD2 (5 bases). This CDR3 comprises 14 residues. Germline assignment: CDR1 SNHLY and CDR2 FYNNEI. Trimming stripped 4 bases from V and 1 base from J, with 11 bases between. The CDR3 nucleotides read TGTGCCAGCAGTGTGGAGAGGGAATCCTACGAGCAGTACTTC. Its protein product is CASSVERESYEQYF.

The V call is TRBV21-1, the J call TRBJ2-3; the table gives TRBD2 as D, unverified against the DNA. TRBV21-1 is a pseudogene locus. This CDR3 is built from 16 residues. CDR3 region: CASSPRGTYRTDTQYF. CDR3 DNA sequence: TGTGCCAGCAGCCCCCGGGGAACCTATCGCACAGATACGCAGTATTTT.

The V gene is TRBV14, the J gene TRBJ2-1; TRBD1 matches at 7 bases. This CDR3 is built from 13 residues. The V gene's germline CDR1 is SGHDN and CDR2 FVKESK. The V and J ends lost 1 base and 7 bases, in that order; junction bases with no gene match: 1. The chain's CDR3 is CASSQVQGNEQFF. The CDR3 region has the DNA TGTGCCAGCAGCCAAGTACAGGGGAATGAGCAGTTCTTC.

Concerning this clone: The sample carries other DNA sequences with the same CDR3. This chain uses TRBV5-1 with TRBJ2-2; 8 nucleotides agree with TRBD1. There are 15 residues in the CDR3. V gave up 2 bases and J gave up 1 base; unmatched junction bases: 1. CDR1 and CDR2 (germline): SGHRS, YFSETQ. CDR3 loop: CASSLGQGNTGELFF. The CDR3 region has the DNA TGCGCCAGCAGCTTAGGACAGGGGAACACCGGGGAGCTGTTTTTT.

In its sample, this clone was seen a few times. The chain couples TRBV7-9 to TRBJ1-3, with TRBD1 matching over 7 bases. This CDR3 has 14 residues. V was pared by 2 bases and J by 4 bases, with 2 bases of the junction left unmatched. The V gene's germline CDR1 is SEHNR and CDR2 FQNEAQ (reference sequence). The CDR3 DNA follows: TGTGCCAGCAGCTTAAGGACAGGCGGAAACACCATATATTTT. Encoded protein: CASSLRTGGNTIYF.

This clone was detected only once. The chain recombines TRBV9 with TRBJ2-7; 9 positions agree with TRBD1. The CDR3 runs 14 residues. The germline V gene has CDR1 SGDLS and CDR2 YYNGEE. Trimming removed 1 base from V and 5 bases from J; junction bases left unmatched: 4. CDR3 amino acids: CASSVTGGRDEQYF. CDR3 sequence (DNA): TGTGCCAGCAGCGTAACAGGGGGCCGGGACGAGCAGTACTTC.

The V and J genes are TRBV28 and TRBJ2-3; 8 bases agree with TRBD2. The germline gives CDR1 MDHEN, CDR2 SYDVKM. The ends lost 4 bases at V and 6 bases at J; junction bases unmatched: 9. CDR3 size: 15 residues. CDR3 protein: CASSSPGGGIDTQYF. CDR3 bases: TGTGCCAGCAGTTCCCCTGGCGGGGGGATCGATACGCAGTATTTT.

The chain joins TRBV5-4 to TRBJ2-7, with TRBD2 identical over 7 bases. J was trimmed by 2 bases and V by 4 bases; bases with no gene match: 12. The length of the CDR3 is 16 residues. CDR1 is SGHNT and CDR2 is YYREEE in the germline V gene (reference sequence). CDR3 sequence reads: CASSPDGGGLTYEQYF. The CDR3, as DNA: TGTGCCAGCAGCCCGGATGGGGGGGGGTTAACCTACGAGCAGTACTTC.

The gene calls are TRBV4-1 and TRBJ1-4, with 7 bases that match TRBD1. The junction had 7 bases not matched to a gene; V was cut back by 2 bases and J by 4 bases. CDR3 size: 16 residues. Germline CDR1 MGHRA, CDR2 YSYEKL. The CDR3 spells CASSQPPGQFNEKLFF. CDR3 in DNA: TGCGCCAGCAGCCAACCGCCGGGACAGTTTAATGAAAAACTGTTTTTT.

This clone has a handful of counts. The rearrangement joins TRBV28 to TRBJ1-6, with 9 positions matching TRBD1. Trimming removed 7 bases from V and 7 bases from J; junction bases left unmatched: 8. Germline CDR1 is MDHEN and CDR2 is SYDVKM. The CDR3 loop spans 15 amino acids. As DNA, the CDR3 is TGTGCCAGCACCAGGACAGGGGCGACGAATTCACCCCTCCACTTT. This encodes CASTRTGATNSPLHF.

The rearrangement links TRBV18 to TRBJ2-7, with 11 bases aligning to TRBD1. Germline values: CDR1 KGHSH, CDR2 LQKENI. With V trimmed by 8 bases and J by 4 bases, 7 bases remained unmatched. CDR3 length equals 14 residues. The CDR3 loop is CASPPDRGRYEQYF. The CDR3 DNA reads TGTGCCAGCCCCCCGGACAGGGGGCGGTACGAGCAGTACTTC.

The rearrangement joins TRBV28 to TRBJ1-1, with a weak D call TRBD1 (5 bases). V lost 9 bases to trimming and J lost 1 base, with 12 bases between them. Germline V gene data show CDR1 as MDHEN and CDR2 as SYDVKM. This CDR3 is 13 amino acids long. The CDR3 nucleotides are TGTGCCAGTGGGACTAGGGGGAACACTGAAGCTTTCTTT. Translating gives CASGTRGNTEAFF.